This is a list of T cell receptor beta chains from one sample in a study of beta chain features in type 1 diabetes. Only in-frame clones appear in the TCRdb table, and some are missing; sequencing was by immunoSEQ multiplex PCR. The sample shows 240,000 or so clones, roughly 22% of them seen only once. The sample comprised naive CD4+ T cells from blood. These receptors were collected from a woman in her 40s with type 1 diabetes. CDR3s include the opening cysteine and the closing phenylalanine or tryptophan. The D gene is left open where the match is weak. Not every row has a clone size; where given, it reads once, few, many or a size class.

J gene | V gene | clone size | D gene | CDR3 DNA | CDR3 protein
TRBJ1-2 | TRBV29-1 | NA | NA | TGCAGCGTGCTCACAGGGCTAGCTGCTAACTATGGCTACACCTTC | CSVLTGLAANYGYTF
TRBJ2-7 | TRBV15 | NA | NA | TGTGCCACCAGCAGCCAGGGTGCCTACGAGCAGTACTTC | CATSSQGAYEQYF
TRBJ1-1 | TRBV5-6 | NA | NA | TGTGCCAGCAGCTTGACATCGTCTACTTTGGACAATCGGTCTTTT | CASSLTSSTLDNRSF
TRBJ2-5 | TRBV7-2 | few | TRBD2 | TGTGCCAGCAGTCGGGGGGGGATCCAAGAGACCCAGTACTTC | CASSRGGIQETQYF
TRBJ2-7 | TRBV28 | few | NA | TGTGCCACCATGGAGGACCACGAGCAGTACTTC | CATMEDHEQYF
TRBJ1-1 | TRBV29-1 | few | NA | TGCAGCGTTGGGTCCAGGGGCCACACTGAAGCTTTCTTT | CSVGSRGHTEAFF
TRBJ2-5 | TRBV5-4 | NA | NA | TGTGCCAGCAGCTTTTCCGGGGTTGAAGAGACCCAGTACTTC | CASSFSGVEETQYF
TRBJ2-1 | TRBV15 | few | NA | TGTGCCACCGGGACTGCCTACAATGAGCAGTTCTTC | CATGTAYNEQFF
TRBJ2-5 | TRBV7-3 | NA | NA | TGTGCCAGCAGCCTCGGGCCAGCGGAAGAGACCCAGTACTTC | CASSLGPAEETQYF
TRBJ2-3 | TRBV23-1 | few | NA | TGCGCCAGCAGTCAATCTGCCGGCCTGAGGCACCCAGATACGCAGTATTTT | CASSQSAGLRHPDTQYF
TRBJ2-1 | TRBV30 | NA | TRBD2 | TGTGCACATGATAGCGGGAGCGGGAGCGAGCAGTTCTTC | CAHDSGSGSEQFF
TRBJ1-1 | TRBV7-3 | NA | NA | TGTGCCAGCAGCCCCGGGAACCTGGGAACTGAAGCTTTCTTT | CASSPGNLGTEAFF
TRBJ1-1 | TRBV5-4 | NA | NA | TGTGCCAGCAGCTTGGCACATTTGGAACAGTCTACTGAAGCTTTCTTT | CASSLAHLEQSTEAFF
TRBJ1-5 | TRBV28 | NA | TRBD1 | TGTGCCAGCAGTTTGGGACAGGCTAATCAGCCCCAGCATTTT | CASSLGQANQPQHF
TRBJ2-1 | TRBV5-1 | once | NA | TGCGCCAGCAGCTTGGAAGGAACAGGGCTCTACAATGAGCAGTTCTTC | CASSLEGTGLYNEQFF
TRBJ2-4 | TRBV28 | NA | NA | TGTGCCAGCAGTGCTGTGGGACTCGCCAAAAACATTCAGTACTTC | CASSAVGLAKNIQYF
TRBJ2-5 | TRBV19 | NA | TRBD2 | TGTGCCAGTACCCAGCGGGGGGGCCCAGAGACCCAGTACTTC | CASTQRGGPETQYF
TRBJ1-1 | TRBV4-3 | few | NA | TGCGCCAGCAGCCCCCGGGCGGGACGGAGCACTGAAGCTTTCTTT | CASSPRAGRSTEAFF
TRBJ1-2 | TRBV28 | NA | NA | TGTGCCAGCAGTCCAGGGCACGGTGGCTACACCTTC | CASSPGHGGYTF
TRBJ1-5 | TRBV28 | NA | NA | TGTGCCAGCAGCTGGGGGGATAGCAATCAGCCCCAGCATTTT | CASSWGDSNQPQHF
TRBJ1-3 | TRBV25-1 | few | NA | TGTGCCAGCTCGGACAGACGTCTAAACACCATATATTTT | CASSDRRLNTIYF
TRBJ2-7 | TRBV27 | NA | TRBD2 | TGTGCCAGCAGTCCGCCGGGACTACCTACTTACGAGCAGTACTTC | CASSPPGLPTYEQYF
TRBJ1-5 | TRBV2 | NA | NA | TGTGCCAGCAGTGAAAGGGGTAGCAGCAATCAGCCCCAGCATTTT | CASSERGSSNQPQHF
TRBJ2-1 | TRBV28 | few | TRBD2 | TGTGCCAGCAGTTTAATAGCCAGCGGGGCCTACAATGAGCAGTTCTTC | CASSLIASGAYNEQFF
TRBJ1-2 | TRBV29-1 | NA | NA | TGCAGCGTTGAGTCGTGGCAGGGGATTGCTGGCTACACCTTC | CSVESWQGIAGYTF
TRBJ2-5 | TRBV7-2 | few | TRBD2 | TGTGCCAGCAGCTTGCGGGAGGGGGAGACCCAGTACTTC | CASSLREGETQYF
TRBJ2-1 | TRBV29-1 | few | NA | TGCAGCGCCACCACGTCAGGGGCGCTCTACAATGAGCAGTTCTTC | CSATTSGALYNEQFF
TRBJ2-1 | TRBV12-5 | NA | NA | TGTGCTAGTGCCCCCACAGAGGGCCTCGAGCAGTTCTTC | CASAPTEGLEQFF
TRBJ2-7 | TRBV4-3 | few | TRBD1 | TGCGCCAGCAGCCAAGAAGCGGGGACAGGGGGCTACGAGCAGTACTTC | CASSQEAGTGGYEQYF
TRBJ1-5 | TRBV10-2 | NA | NA | TGCGCCAGCAGGATCTCCGGGGATCAGCCCCAGCATTTT | CASRISGDQPQHF
TRBJ1-1 | TRBV28 | NA | NA | TGTGCCAGCAGGACAAGGAACACTGAAGCTTTCTTT | CASRTRNTEAFF
TRBJ2-7 | TRBV5-1 | few | TRBD1 | TGCGCCAGCAGCACCGGGACAGGGGGTAACGAGCAGTACTTC | CASSTGTGGNEQYF
TRBJ1-4 | TRBV28 | NA | NA | TGTGCCAGCAGGATTCCGGGGGGCGAAAAACTGTTTTTT | CASRIPGGEKLFF
TRBJ1-5 | TRBV30 | NA | TRBD1 | TGTGCCTGGAGTGTAGGACAGGGCAATCAGCCCCAGCATTTT | CAWSVGQGNQPQHF
TRBJ2-7 | TRBV7-2 | NA | TRBD2 | TGTGCCAGCACCATAACGACTAGCCAGCAGTACTTC | CASTITTSQQYF
TRBJ1-2 | TRBV30 | NA | NA | TGTGCCTGGAGCCCTCAGGAGGACTATGGCTACACCTTC | CAWSPQEDYGYTF
TRBJ2-5 | TRBV7-2 | NA | TRBD1 | TGTGCCAGCAGCTTAGGACAGGGCATGGAGACCCAGTACTTC | CASSLGQGMETQYF
TRBJ2-1 | TRBV7-3 | few | TRBD2 | TGTGCCAGCAGCCCTGGACTAGCGGGAGGTGTTTACAATGAGCAGTTCTTC | CASSPGLAGGVYNEQFF
TRBJ1-4 | TRBV29-1 | few | TRBD1 | TGCAGCGCCCTAGGACAGGGGTGGGAAAAACTGTTTTTT | CSALGQGWEKLFF
TRBJ1-1 | TRBV5-1 | few | TRBD1 | TGCGCCAGCAGCTCTGAAACAGGGGCACCCATGAACACTGAAGCTTTCTTT | CASSSETGAPMNTEAFF
TRBJ1-2 | TRBV30 | NA | NA | TGTGCCAGAGGACAGCAGACTAACTATGGCTACACCTTC | CARGQQTNYGYTF
TRBJ2-7 | TRBV5-1 | NA | TRBD1 | TGCGCCAGCAGCTTGGGGGACAGGGGCTACGAGCAGTACTTC | CASSLGDRGYEQYF
TRBJ1-1 | TRBV7-2 | NA | NA | TGTGCCAGCAGCCCGGACAGCCAAAACACTGAAGCTTTCTTT | CASSPDSQNTEAFF
TRBJ2-3 | TRBV6-6 | NA | TRBD2 | TGTGCCAGCAGGGCTAGCGGGAGTGCGCCAGATACGCAGTATTTT | CASRASGSAPDTQYF
TRBJ1-2 | TRBV29-1 | NA | TRBD1 | TGCAGCACTGAGACAGGGATCTATGGCTACACCTTC | CSTETGIYGYTF
TRBJ1-2 | TRBV6-5 | NA | NA | TGTGCCAGCAGTCGAGACGGGAACTATGGCTACACCTTC | CASSRDGNYGYTF
TRBJ2-7 | TRBV7-2 | few | NA | NA | CASSVGTGIRYF
TRBJ1-4 | TRBV30 | NA | NA | TGTGCCTGGAGTGACAGCTATGAAAAACTGTTTTTT | CAWSDSYEKLFF
TRBJ2-5 | TRBV10-3 | few | NA | TGTGCCATCAGTGAGGCGGGAGAGACCCAGTACTTC | CAISEAGETQYF
TRBJ2-2 | TRBV4-3 | few | NA | TGCGCCAGCAGCCAAGAAAGCAGGCTCCCAGTCGGGGAGCTGTTTTTT | CASSQESRLPVGELFF
TRBJ2-7 | TRBV5-1 | NA | TRBD1 | TGCGCCAGCAGCTTGGAGCCAGGGGGATCCTACGAGCAGTACTTC | CASSLEPGGSYEQYF
TRBJ2-5 | TRBV7-6 | NA | NA | TGTGCCAGCAGCTCCGGGTCCAGTTCACGGACCCAGTACTTC | CASSSGSSSRTQYF
TRBJ2-6 | TRBV7-9 | few | NA | TGTGCCAGCAGCTTAACCTTAGCTTCTGGGGCCAACGTCCTGACTTTC | CASSLTLASGANVLTF
TRBJ1-1 | TRBV5-1 | few | NA | TGCGCCAGCAGCCCCTCCGGGATGAAAGAGGAAGCTTTCTTT | CASSPSGMKEEAFF
TRBJ1-3 | TRBV29-1 | few | TRBD1 | TGCAGCGTTGAAGCGCGCGGACAGGCCTCGATATATTTT | CSVEARGQASIYF
TRBJ2-3 | TRBV6-5 | few | NA | TGTGCCAGCAGTTCCCCGAGAGCGGACTTCACAGATACGCAGTATTTT | CASSSPRADFTDTQYF
TRBJ2-3 | TRBV29-1 | few | TRBD1 | TGCAGCGTTGGGGTCAAGGGGGCATCAGATACGCAGTATTTT | CSVGVKGASDTQYF
TRBJ1-5 | TRBV13 | NA | TRBD1 | TGTGCCAGCAGCGGAGGGACAGCTTATAGCAATCAGCCCCAGCATTTT | CASSGGTAYSNQPQHF
TRBJ1-1 | TRBV7-3 | few | NA | TGTGCCAGCAGCCGCCCAGGGTCCACTGAAGCTTTCTTT | CASSRPGSTEAFF